This T cell receptor (beta chain) was profiled in a study of CD8+ T cells in alopecia areata. About the study: Tofacitinib treatment spanned 6 to 18 months, with 6 months off drug afterward.

Treatment of the sample: oral pan-JAK inhibitor, 5-10 mg twice daily. Isolation of CD4+ and CD8+ T cells from PBMCs was achieved by sorting. Worth noting for this clone: The sample holds other DNA sequences that translate to the same CDR3.

RNA was extracted and reverse transcribed into cDNA as the sequencing template. Measured with immunoSEQ multiplex PCR; TCRdb has only the in-frame clones, and not every one. The data contain about 190,000 clones, approximately 67% of them singletons. The germline V gene has CDR1 SNHLY and CDR2 FYNNEI. This CDR3 is built from 15 residues. Trimming removed 6 bases at V and 0 bases at J, with 12 bases between. This clonotype was obtained from a human donor with alopecia areata. V and J are TRBV2 and TRBJ2-1; a possible D gene is TRBD1 (6 bases). This specimen was CD4+ T cells sorted from blood, taken around week 49, from a patient treated with tofacitinib. CDR3 in amino acids: CASRRDKSSYNEQFF. The CDR3 DNA reads TGTGCCAGCAGAAGGGACAAGAGCTCCTACAATGAGCAGTTCTTC.